What follows describes a single T cell receptor (beta chain). This specimen belongs to a study of blood T cell repertoires in COVID-19. Study overall: Sites in the United States, Italy and Spain provided acute and convalescent COVID-19 samples. T cells, B-cell-depleted T cells, or PBMCs provided the cDNA or gDNA that served as material.

CDR3 length: 17 amino acids. The V gene lost 7 bases and the J gene lost 5 bases, with 23 bases spanning the gap. The germline CDR1 and CDR2 sequences are LNHDA and SQIVND (reference sequence). Original processing notes: Using reference gene primer amplification, nucleated cell counts were estimated. Method: immunoSEQ multiplex PCR; TCRdb's copy keeps in-frame clones and lacks some. D and trimming were read from the DNA, whereas the V and J calls and clone size are those reported in that table. This sample has 95,000 or so clones, with 80% to 90% found just once. The V and J genes are TRBV19 and TRBJ1-4; no definite D call. This TCR was sampled from a human donor in a cohort sampled during active COVID-19. The specimen sequenced was peripheral blood. The CDR3 sequence is CASKFEGASEKNEKLFF. The CDR3 DNA sequence: TGTGCCAGTAAATTCGAGGGTGCTTCTGAAAAAAATGAAAAACTGTTTTTT.